Below, 27 T cell receptor beta chains from the same sample are listed, as sequenced in a study of blood T cell repertoires in COVID-19 (dated by TCRdb to the early 2020s). Libraries were constructed by the immunoSEQ multiplex PCR assay. TCRdb re-hosts the immuneACCESS table, in-frame sequences only. Its copies lack some clones; in the studies checked, an unresolved V gene accounts for under half of them, and the cause for the rest is not known. The sample profile shows 200,000 to 250,000 clones; approximately 80% of them were found once. The top ten constitute 9.7% of the sample. Sample: peripheral blood. These receptors all come from a man in his fifties or sixties with active or convalescent COVID-19.

The chain is built from TRBV3-1 (or the pseudogene TRBV3-2) and TRBJ2-4, with 13 bases fitting TRBD2. J was trimmed by 6 bases and V by 4 bases; bases with no gene match: 3. The CDR3 runs to 15 residues. The germline V gene encodes CDR1 LGHDT and CDR2 YNNKEL (reference sequence). Here the CDR3 reads CASSRWTSGGNIQYF. The CDR3 DNA sequence: TGTGCCAGCAGCCGATGGACTAGCGGGGGAAACATTCAGTACTTC.

The chain employs TRBV19 and TRBJ2-3; weak D call: TRBD2 (5 bases). Between the trimmed V and J ends, which lost 6 bases and 0 bases, there was a span of 16 bases. The CDR3 sequence is 16 residues long. Germline V gene sequence: CDR1 LNHDA, CDR2 SQIVND (reference sequence). CDR3 amino acids: CASSPSLRASTDTQYF. The CDR3 coding sequence is TGTGCCAGTAGCCCCTCTCTGCGGGCTAGCACAGATACGCAGTATTTT. Full variable domain (missing parts from reference TRBV19 and TRBJ2-3): DGGITQSPKYLFRKEGQNVTLSCEQNLNHDAMYWYRQDPGQGLRLIYYSQIVNDFQKGDIAEGYSVSREKKESFPLTVTSAQKNPTAFYLCASSPSLRASTDTQYFGPGTRLTVL.

CDR3 region: CASSRQGISTDTQYF. DNA for the CDR3: TGTGCCAGTAGTCGACAGGGGATCTCGACAGATACGCAGTATTTT. V gene TRBV19 combines with J gene TRBJ2-3; the match to TRBD1 covers 8 bases. From germline, CDR1 is LNHDA and CDR2 SQIVND (reference sequence). This CDR3 spans 15 amino acids. V shed 5 bases, J shed 3 bases, and the junction held 7 bases outside the gene matches.

The chain has TRBV11-2 and TRBJ2-3, with 7 bases aligning to TRBD2. CDR3 size: 15 residues. Germline values: CDR1 SGHAT, CDR2 FQNNGV. J was trimmed by 4 bases and V by 0 bases; bases with no gene match: 4. CDR3 DNA: TGTGCCAGCAGCTTAGACTGGGGGGGATCAGATACGCAGTATTTT. It yields the protein CASSLDWGGSDTQYF. Based on the CDR3 plus reference TRBV11-2 and TRBJ2-3, the full variable domain is EAGVAQSPRYKIIEKRQSVAFWCNPISGHATLYWYQQILGQGPKLLIQFQNNGVVDDSQLPKDRFSAERLKGVDSTLKIQPAKLEDSAVYLCASSLDWGGSDTQYFGPGTRLTVL.

In this sample, this clone turned up once. The chain carries TRBV7-2 and TRBJ1-3; 9 bases are shared with TRBD1. The J segment lost 3 bases and the V segment lost 10 bases, leaving 4 bases of the junction unmatched. CDR1 is SGHTA and CDR2 is FQGNSA in the germline V gene. This CDR3 is built from 13 residues. DNA of the CDR3: TGTGCCACCGGGACAGGGTTTGGAAACACCATATATTTT. It translates to CATGTGFGNTIYF.

The V gene is TRBV20-1, the J gene TRBJ2-3, with D maybe TRBD2 (6 bases). Germline V gene sequence: CDR1 DFQATT, CDR2 SNEGSKA (reference sequence). The CDR3 covers 11 residues. The CDR3 protein is CARGYTDTQYF. CDR3 coding DNA: TGCGCCCGGGGGTACACAGATACGCAGTATTTT.

This rearrangement joins TRBV28 to TRBJ1-1, with D possibly being TRBD1 (6 bases). The V end lost 6 bases, the J end lost 7 bases, and 18 bases lay between the germline ends. CDR1 and CDR2 from the germline V gene are MDHEN and SYDVKM. The CDR3 length is 14 residues. The CDR3 region has the DNA TGTGCCAGCAGCTCCAGGGGTGAGGAGGATGAAGCTTTCTTT. Its protein is CASSSRGEEDEAFF.

The chain recombines TRBV4-1 with TRBJ1-5; 10 bases map to TRBD1. Looked up from germline, CDR1 is MGHRA and CDR2 is YSYEKL. The trim removed 4 bases at V and 2 bases at J, leaving 8 bases unmatched. The length of the CDR3 is 17 residues. The CDR3 loop reads CASSPRDRGLGNQPQHF. In DNA, the CDR3 is TGCGCCAGCAGCCCCCGGGACAGGGGCCTGGGCAATCAGCCCCAGCATTTT.

The rearrangement joins TRBV5-1 to TRBJ1-6, with 7 positions matching TRBD1. Trimming removed 4 bases from V and 0 bases from J; junction bases left unmatched: 4. Germline CDR1 is SGHRS and CDR2 is YFSETQ. The CDR3 has 16 amino acids. CDR3 residues: CASSLGDSSYNSPLHF. CDR3 in DNA: TGCGCCAGCAGCCTAGGGGACAGCTCCTATAATTCACCCCTCCACTTT.

V is TRBV4-1 and J is TRBJ1-1; 7 bases line up with TRBD1. This CDR3 has 18 amino acids. Germline assignment: CDR1 MGHRA and CDR2 YSYEKL. V dropped 2 bases and J dropped 3; count of bases not matched to a gene: 15. Here the CDR3 DNA reads TGCGCCAGCAGCCAATATCACAGGGGCGCCCTGGGGGACACTGAAGCTTTCTTT. This codes for CASSQYHRGALGDTEAFF.

J is TRBJ1-5 and V is TRBV7-2; D may be TRBD1 (6 bases). This CDR3 region has 16 residues. Trimming stripped 11 bases from V and 0 bases from J, with 20 bases between. CDR1 and CDR2 from the germline V gene are SGHTA and FQGNSA. CDR3 loop: CASQPTGLYSNQPQHF. CDR3 DNA: TGTGCCTCTCAGCCAACAGGGCTTTATAGCAATCAGCCCCAGCATTTT.

In DNA, the CDR3 is TGTGCCAGCAGCTTAGGGGGGACTAGCGTTTACAATGAGCAGTTCTTC. Translating gives CASSLGGTSVYNEQFF. This rearrangement joins TRBV7-2 to TRBJ2-1, with TRBD2 matching over 10 bases. The CDR3 is made up of 16 amino acids. The V and J ends lost 1 base and 4 bases, in that order; junction bases with no gene match: 4. Germline CDR1 is SGHTA and CDR2 is FQGNSA.

With respect to this clone: A read error may account for a junction end that differs from germline. The rearrangement joins TRBV24-1 to TRBJ1-1; 7 bases map to TRBD1. Germline V CDR1 and CDR2: KGHDR, SFDVKD. The CDR3 runs 17 residues. The CDR3 reads CATSDPPRGRGNAEAFF. CDR3 sequence (DNA): TGTGCCACCAGTGACCCGCCGAGGGGGCGCGGGAACGCTGAAGCTTTCTTT.

The rearrangement uses TRBV10-3 and TRBJ2-5; 7 bases line up with TRBD1. Germline V gene data show CDR1 as ENHRY and CDR2 as SYGVKD. The CDR3 consists of 14 residues. V shed 6 bases and J 3 bases; nucleotides not matched to a gene: 7. The CDR3 bases are TGTGCCATCAGCCGCGGACAGGTCAAAGAGACCCAGTACTTC. Encoded protein: CAISRGQVKETQYF.

This chain connects TRBV15 to TRBJ1-2; tentative D call: TRBD1 (5 bases). V was cut by 0 bases and J by 6 bases, with 14 bases left in between. The CDR3 runs 15 residues. CDR1 is LNHNV, CDR2 YYDKDF, per germline (reference sequence). This CDR3 is CATSRDVGRVDGYTF. The CDR3 DNA is TGTGCCACCAGCAGAGATGTGGGCAGGGTGGATGGCTACACCTTC.

The J gene is TRBJ2-3, the V gene TRBV18; D is perhaps TRBD1 (5 bases). V was shortened by 3 bases and J by 1 base, with 17 bases between the two germline ends. The CDR3 spans 17 residues. Germline V lookup: CDR1 KGHSH, CDR2 LQKENI. The CDR3 nucleotides read TGTGCCAGCTCACCGATTAGGGGAAACCAGGGCACAGATACGCAGTATTTT. Encoded protein: CASSPIRGNQGTDTQYF. The full variable domain, rest sourced from reference TRBV18 and TRBJ2-3, is NAGVMQNPRHLVRRRGQEARLRCSPMKGHSHVYWYRQLPEEGLKFMVYLQKENIIDESGMPKERFSAEFPKEGPSILRIQQVVRGDSAAYFCASSPIRGNQGTDTQYFGPGTRLTVL.

This clone came up a few times. The rearrangement links TRBV2 to TRBJ1-2; 7 bases match TRBD1. CDR3 length equals 13 residues. Germline V gene lookup returns CDR1 SNHLY and CDR2 FYNNEI. V gave up 7 bases and J gave up 2 bases; unmatched junction bases: 4. The CDR3 sequence is CASTIQGNYGYTF. The CDR3 DNA follows: TGTGCCAGCACTATACAGGGGAACTATGGCTACACCTTC.

This rearrangement joins TRBV11-2 to TRBJ2-1, with D possibly matching TRBD1 (6 bases). V lost 9 bases and J 10 bases, leaving 22 bases between the germline ends. This CDR3 is built from 14 residues. In germline, CDR1 is SGHAT, CDR2 FQNNGV. The CDR3 coding sequence is TGTGCCAGTGAAAAAGCACACAGGGTCAGGGAGCAGTTCTTC. Translated: CASEKAHRVREQFF.

The chain couples TRBV7-2 to TRBJ1-5; 10 nucleotides line up with TRBD1. Germline V gene data show CDR1 as SGHTA and CDR2 as FQGNSA. The V segment lost 1 base and the J segment 3 bases; nucleotides outside the gene matches: 3. CDR3 length: 16 amino acids. CDR3 residues: CASSLGGTGVNQPQHF. The CDR3 coding sequence is TGTGCCAGCAGCTTAGGCGGGACAGGGGTCAATCAGCCCCAGCATTTT.

This clone was detected a few times. The chain has TRBV5-1 and TRBJ2-1, with D possibly TRBD1 on 6 matching bases. The CDR3 has 12 amino acids. Trimming removed 5 bases from V and 7 bases from J, with 10 bases in between. Germline lookup yields CDR1 SGHRS and CDR2 YFSETQ. CDR3 DNA sequence: TGCGCCAGCAGGCCCACAGGGAATGAGCAGTTCTTC. Protein sequence: CASRPTGNEQFF.

This clone turned up a few times. This chain uses TRBV25-1 with TRBJ2-5; D gene uncertain. The CDR3 consists of 16 residues. With 2 bases removed from V and 5 bases from J, the gap between germline ends came to 18 bases. The germline V gene encodes CDR1 MGHDK and CDR2 SYGVNS. The CDR3 bases are TGTGCCAGCAGTGAACGAGGTGGCAGCGTCCGCGAGACCCAGTACTTC. Its translation: CASSERGGSVRETQYF. The whole variable domain, filled in from reference TRBV25-1 and TRBJ2-5, reads EADIYQTPRYLVIGTGKKITLECSQTMGHDKMYWYQQDPGMELHLIHYSYGVNSTEKGDLSSESTVSRIRTEHFPLTLESARPSHTSQYLCASSERGGSVRETQYFGPGTRLLVL.

The chain joins TRBV28 to TRBJ1-2; D may be TRBD1 (5 bases). This CDR3 comprises 13 residues. Germline V gene data show CDR1 as MDHEN and CDR2 as SYDVKM. Trimming removed 3 bases from V and 2 bases from J, with 7 bases in between. CDR3 amino acids: CASSFDSNYGYTF. The CDR3 nucleotides read TGTGCCAGCAGTTTCGACAGCAACTATGGCTACACCTTC.

The chain joins TRBV4-1 to TRBJ1-2, with D tentatively TRBD1 (6 bases). Per germline, CDR1 MGHRA and CDR2 YSYEKL. Trimming stripped 0 bases from V and 3 bases from J, with 11 bases between. The CDR3 totals 15 residues. As DNA, the CDR3 is TGCGCCAGCAGCCAAGATAGACAGGATTACTATGGCTACACCTTC. It encodes CASSQDRQDYYGYTF.

The chain is built from TRBV7-6 and TRBJ2-1; maybe TRBD2 (7 bases). V lost 5 bases to trimming and J lost 3 bases, with 23 bases between them. Germline V gives CDR1 SGHVS, CDR2 FNYEAQ. CDR3 size: 18 residues. The CDR3 reads CASSPLKKAGHIYNEQFF. DNA for the CDR3: TGTGCCAGCAGCCCCTTAAAGAAAGCGGGACATATCTACAATGAGCAGTTCTTC.

The chain is built from TRBV7-2 and TRBJ2-3; perhaps TRBD2 as D (6 bases). Per germline, CDR1 SGHTA and CDR2 FQGNSA. The CDR3 runs 13 residues. V dropped 3 bases and J dropped 5 bases, with 9 bases sitting between them. The CDR3 nucleotides read TGTGCCAGCAGCTTGTTCGGGGGAGATACGCAGTATTTT. Translating gives CASSLFGGDTQYF.

This clone was counted only a few times. V and J are TRBV4-2 and TRBJ2-1; 14 positions agree with TRBD2. With V trimmed by 0 bases and J by 4 bases, 2 bases remained unmatched. CDR1 is LGHNA and CDR2 is YNFKEQ in the germline V gene. The CDR3 runs 17 residues. CDR3 region: CASSQEGTSGSYNEQFF. The CDR3, as DNA: TGTGCCAGCAGCCAAGAGGGGACTAGCGGGAGTTACAATGAGCAGTTCTTC.

A note on this clone: This specimen includes other DNA sequences encoding the same CDR3. This chain joins TRBV14 and TRBJ1-1, with D uncertain. CDR1 is SGHDN and CDR2 is FVKESK in the germline V gene. This CDR3 has 12 amino acids. Trimming removed 3 bases at V and 3 bases at J, with 5 bases between. CDR3 DNA: TGTGCCAGCAGCCATTTATACACTGAAGCTTTCTTT. Translation: CASSHLYTEAFF.